This record looks at one T cell receptor beta chain sequence and its context. Its specific antigen is unknown. Per-nucleotide qualities are absent, and no much larger clonotype sits a single base away. The cohort consisted of more than 650 healthy bone marrow donors. Cohort members were all nominally healthy when sampled, although unrecorded immune exposures were likely present. The donor tested CMV seronegative, placing the donor among the 350 or so seronegative members of the cohort. A peripheral blood sample was provided by each donor, and peripheral blood mononuclear cells were used for TCR beta sequencing. Genomic DNA extraction from the blood cell samples was performed with the Qiagen DNeasy Blood Extraction Kit. This record comes from a study of cytomegalovirus exposure and HLA in healthy donors (dated by TCRdb to between 2016 and 2019). Context from the whole study: According to an earlier analysis of a few hundred of the donors, about 190 million T cells yielded 90 million to 140 million unique TCR beta sequences and approximately 300 Gb of sequence data. An early release that covered 640 HLA-typed donors contained about 300 gigabases of sequencing data and tens of millions of unique TCR sequences. Rather than using new phenotypic data, the later analysis identified candidate immune exposures from TCR beta sequences and from how often those sequences occurred across donors. In addition to the first cohort of 666 subjects, a separate validation cohort of approximately 110 different subjects was used. The study profiled the T cell repertoires of hundreds of subjects by immunosequencing and related them to cytomegalovirus serostatus. Class I and class II HLA loci were covered by the typing at four-digit resolution. Donor age, sex, ethnicity and CMV serostatus were collected together with the repertoire data. To predict cytomegalovirus infection status, the study brought together high-throughput TCR immunosequencing, statistical association of individual TCRs with disease status, and machine learning. Among 300 to 500 genotyped donors of the cohort, an average of around 240,000 unique TCR beta nucleotide sequences was sequenced per donor, of which approximately 19% were non-productive. The study aimed to test whether cataloging public T cell receptors could reveal signatures of past pathogen exposure. Every repertoire in the discovery cohort had been generated on one and the same sequencing platform. Of the 350 to 400 genotyped donors, about 80% fell in the genetic ancestry cluster associated with self-reported Caucasian donors. Typing coverage differed by locus: A, B, C, DRB1 and DQB1 were typed in roughly 620-640 donors, DQA1 in about 550, DPA1 in approximately 610, and DPB1 in 450 to 480. A later analysis re-examined previously published TCR beta repertoires from hundreds of donors and added high-resolution HLA genotyping to investigate patterns of TCR occurrence. Roughly 5 DR-DQ haplotypes were handled as single units for association and clustering, since linkage in the cohort was strong. In a later genetic analysis, genome-wide SNP genotypes for about 55% of the roughly 700 donors were used, and that subset was treated as a discovery cohort. To decide whether each TCR beta V gene segment behaved as functional or pseudogenic, an earlier analysis of some 600 of the donors relied on high-throughput TCR beta sequencing. Overall study results and their limits: While some public TCRs were present in many individuals, most TCR sequences turned up only very rarely across donors. Approximately 16 rarely observed V segments, including chromosome 9 orphons, were excluded from the earlier analysis of several hundred of the donors because counts were too low. Three of the identified cytomegalovirus-associated TCR beta chains were confirmed in vitro to be specific for cytomegalovirus antigens. In the study, approximately 160 TCR beta chains were listed as associated with cytomegalovirus. A group of highly shared sequence variants was considered likely to be a technical artifact of the sequencing pipeline. In a later analysis, over 15,000 TCR beta sequences were associated with specific HLA alleles at a false discovery rate of 0.05. In a later analysis, the rate of TCR association differed among HLA loci, with DRB1 alleles having the most associated TCRs and HLA-C alleles having the fewest. Some IMGT-functional V segments, including TRBV6-2 and TRBV6-3, could not be told apart with the 87-base-pair reads, so those segments were excluded. A later analysis found that most CMV-associated TCR beta chains appeared HLA-restricted, with HLA associations seemingly driven largely by CMV exposure. In a later analysis, several top co-occurrence clusters were reported to appear linked to parvovirus B19, influenza, CMV and Epstein-Barr virus. Because HLA typing was missing for some donors at each locus, association tests included only the typed subset. In a later genetic analysis, fewer N-insertions in productive TCRs were reported among donors in an Asian-associated ancestry cluster than the approximately 630-donor mean. This cohort had only TCR beta chains sequenced, and the lack of alpha or paired-chain data limited which features could be detected. When HLA alleles, especially DR and DQ, strongly co-occurred, TCR associations were difficult to assign to individual alleles. A further reported finding was that TCR beta sequences accurately predicted the HLA-A and HLA-B alleles for most subjects in the first cohort. Cytomegalovirus status was reported to be diagnosed by the classifier with high specificity and sensitivity in both the original and validation cohorts. Presence/absence analyses assumed roughly uniform sequencing depth across donors, an assumption that may not hold. In a later genetic analysis, a missense DCLRE1C variant was associated with V-gene and J-gene trimming of TCR beta chains, and the association was replicated in an independent cohort. The authors suggested that the approach could potentially be extended to other disease states and immunological phenotypes. Broadly in line with IMGT annotations, most TCR beta V segments showed up in productive rearrangements about 90% or about 30% of the time in an earlier analysis of around 550 of the donors. In a later analysis, HLA-associated TCR beta chains were found to be more clonally expanded and to have lower generation probabilities than equally common non-associated chains. Correlated functional status among segregating V segments might be attributable to linkage disequilibrium, but an unknown experimental factor could not be ruled out. Immune exposure information for the cohort was limited to CMV serostatus.

Trimming takes 5 bases off V and 4 bases off J; junction bases not matched to a gene: 3. The CDR3 spans 12 residues, from the cysteine through the phenylalanine. Only the CDR3 DNA is retained, 36 bases long and in frame from the first base. From a lookup of the germline V gene, CDR1 and CDR2 are SQVTM and ANQGSEA. The library relied on the immunoSEQ multiplex PCR assay. The multiplex PCR relied on a mix of 60 forward primers for TCR Vbeta segments and 13 reverse primers for TCR Jbeta segments. Amplification of the CDR3 region of rearranged TCR beta genes was performed with a multiplex PCR assay on genomic DNA. Amplified TCR beta libraries were sequenced as 87-base-pair reads on the Illumina HiSeq System. Processing in the source paper ran as follows. A later analysis counted approximately 74 million unique TCR beta chains across the 600 to 850 repertoires, and 9.5 million to 11 million of these chains were shared by at least two donors. A nearest-neighbor algorithm error-corrected the raw reads and collapsed the reads into unique sequences, merging closely related sequences to remove PCR and sequencing errors. CDR3 sequences were aligned to IMGT reference sequences to assign V, D and J gene segments. For a sequence to be retained, at least a six-nucleotide match to both a V gene segment and a J gene segment was required. Rearrangements were classified as productive when the CDR3 lacked stop codons and remained in frame with V and J, and all other rearrangements were classified as non-productive. CDR3 was defined by IMGT convention, running from the second conserved V-encoded cysteine to the conserved J-encoded phenylalanine. The earlier analysis of 500 to 750 of the donors excluded any sequence lacking an unambiguous match to a single V gene segment. In an earlier analysis of about 590 of the donors, a V segment was called functional when productive rearrangements were above 56.7%, and segregating when the standard deviation between donors exceeded 5%. A statistical classification framework was built to diagnose cytomegalovirus status from the catalog of TCR beta chain sequences. In a later analysis, TCR nucleotide sequences were compared against IMGT/GENE-DB human TR gene sequences so that V and J genes could be assigned. In a later analysis, CDR3 sequences and most-parsimonious VDJ recombination scenarios were assigned using the TCRdist pipeline. In a later analysis, every TCR beta chain was defined by the combination of its CDR3 amino acid sequence and its V-gene family, and reads without a unique V-gene family were dropped. As a way to deal with suspected cross-contamination and a sequencing artifact, a later analysis dropped over 550 nucleotide sequences that were highly shared and had low generation probability. In a later analysis, a clonal expansion index for each public chain was calculated from normalized within-repertoire ranks of inferred template counts. In a later analysis, generation probabilities were computed using a VDJ recombination model fitted to out-of-frame rearrangements, and the results were checked against IGoR. In a later analysis, hypergeometric tests were used to score TCR-TCR, TCR-HLA and TCR-CMV co-occurrence, with a repertoire-size bias correction applied to TCR pairs. False discovery rates were estimated in a later analysis by permuting HLA or CMV assignments 20 times. A later analysis grouped co-occurring TCRs with DBSCAN, adding TCRdist sequence similarity when clustering within HLA-allele-positive subsets. For co-occurrence clustering, repertoires with fewer than 30,000 or more than 120,000 public chains were excluded, along with four to six repertoires with anomalous nucleotide sharing. TCRdb carries this immuneACCESS record with in-frame sequences only. Its versions omit some clonotypes, under half of them owing to an unresolved V gene in the studies checked, with the rest unexplained. V, J and clone size derive from that table, while D and trimming were established from the DNA sequence. The sample data list some 180,000 clones, and about 82% of these were observed just once. The ten largest account for under 2% of the sample.

The source of this sequence is a woman aged 25 to 39 in good health and CMV-seronegative. The chain joins TRBV29-1 to TRBJ1-1; 8 bases in the middle match TRBD1. Sequencing was done on a sample of PBMCs. The nucleotide sequence is given as TGCAGCGTTTCGGACAGGGCCACTGAAGCTTTCTTT. Translated, this is CSVSDRATEAFF.